This T cell receptor (beta chain) was identified during a study of blood T cells in healthy people across ages. Study observations and caveats: The unsorted PBMCs prevented any conclusive comparison of naive versus antigen-experienced cells. Roughly linear declines in TCR beta diversity per million T cells occurred with age.

Note on this clonotype: The antigen remains unidentified.

CDR3 size: 14 residues. Germline V gene data show CDR1 as GTSNPN and CDR2 as SVGIG (reference sequence). After removal of 3 bases from V and 8 bases from J, the junction contained 9 bases not matched to a gene. Together with a sample-barcoded 5' primer, a J-beta primer mix was included in a second PCR lasting about 6 to 11 cycles. TCRdb re-called the 5' RACE reads through MiXCR, storing one row per CDR3 protein. This sample yields under 2 million distinct CDR3 sequences, of which 30% to 35% are seen a single time; approximately 10% belongs to the top ten. This TCR was recovered from a young woman in good health. Sequenced sample: blood. V usage is TRBV30 and J usage is TRBJ1-4, with 7 bases that match TRBD1. CDR3 DNA sequence: TGTGCCTGGAGGGCCACAGGGGCCACGGAAAAACTGTTTTTT. This sequence encodes CAWRATGATEKLFF. Full variable domain (rest looked up from reference TRBV30 and TRBJ1-4): SQTIHQWPATLVQPVGSPLSLECTVEGTSNPNLYWYRQAAGRGLQLLFYSVGIGQISSEVPQNLSASRPQDRQFILSSKKLLLSDSGFYLCAWRATGATEKLFFGSGTQLSVL.